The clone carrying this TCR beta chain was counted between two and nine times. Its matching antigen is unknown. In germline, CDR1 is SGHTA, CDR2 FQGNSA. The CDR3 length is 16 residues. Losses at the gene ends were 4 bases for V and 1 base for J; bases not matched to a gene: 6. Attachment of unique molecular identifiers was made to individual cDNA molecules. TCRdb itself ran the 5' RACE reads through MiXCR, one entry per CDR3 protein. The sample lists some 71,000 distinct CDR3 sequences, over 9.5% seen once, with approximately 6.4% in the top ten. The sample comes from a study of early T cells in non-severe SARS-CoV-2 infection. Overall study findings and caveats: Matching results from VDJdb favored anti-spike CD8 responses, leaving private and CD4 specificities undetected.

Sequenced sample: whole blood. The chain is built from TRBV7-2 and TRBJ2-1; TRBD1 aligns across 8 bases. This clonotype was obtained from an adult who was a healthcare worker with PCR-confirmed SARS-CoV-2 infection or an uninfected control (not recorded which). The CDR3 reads CASSSYTGGSYNEQFF. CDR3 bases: TGTGCCAGCAGCTCTTATACAGGGGGTTCCTACAATGAGCAGTTCTTC.